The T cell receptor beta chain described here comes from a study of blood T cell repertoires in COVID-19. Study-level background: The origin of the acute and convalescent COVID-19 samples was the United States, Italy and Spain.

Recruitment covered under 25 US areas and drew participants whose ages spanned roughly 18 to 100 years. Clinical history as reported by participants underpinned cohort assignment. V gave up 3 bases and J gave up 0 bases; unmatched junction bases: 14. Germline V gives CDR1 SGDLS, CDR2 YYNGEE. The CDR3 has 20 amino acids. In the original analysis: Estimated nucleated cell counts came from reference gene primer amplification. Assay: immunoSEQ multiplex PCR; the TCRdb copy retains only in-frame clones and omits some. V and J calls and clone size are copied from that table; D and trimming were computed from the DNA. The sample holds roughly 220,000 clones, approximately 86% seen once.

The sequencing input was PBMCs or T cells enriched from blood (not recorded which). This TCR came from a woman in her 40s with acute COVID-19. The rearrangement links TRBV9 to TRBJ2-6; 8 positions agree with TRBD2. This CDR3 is CASSGPSNSGTRSGANVLTF. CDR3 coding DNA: TGTGCCAGCAGCGGCCCTTCAAATAGCGGGACCCGCTCTGGGGCCAACGTCCTGACTTTC.